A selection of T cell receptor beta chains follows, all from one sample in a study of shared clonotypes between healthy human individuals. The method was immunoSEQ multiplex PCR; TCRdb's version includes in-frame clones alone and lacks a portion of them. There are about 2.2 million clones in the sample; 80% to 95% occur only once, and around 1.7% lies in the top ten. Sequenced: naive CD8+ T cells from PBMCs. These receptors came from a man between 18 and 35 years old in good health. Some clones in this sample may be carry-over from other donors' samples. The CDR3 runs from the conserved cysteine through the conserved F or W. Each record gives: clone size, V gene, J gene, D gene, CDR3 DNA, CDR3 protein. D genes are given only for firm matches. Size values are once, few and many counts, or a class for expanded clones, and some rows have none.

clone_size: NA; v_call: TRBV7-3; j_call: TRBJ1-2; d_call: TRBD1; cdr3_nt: TGTGCCAGCAGCTCTGACAGGGCCTCTAACTATGGCTACACCTTC; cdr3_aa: CASSSDRASNYGYTF
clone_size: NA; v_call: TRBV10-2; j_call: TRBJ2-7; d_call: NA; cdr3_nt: TGCGCCAGCAGCCGGGACTGGTCTTCCTACGAGCAGTACTTC; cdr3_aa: CASSRDWSSYEQYF
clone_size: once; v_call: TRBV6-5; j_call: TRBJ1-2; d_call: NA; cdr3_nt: TGTGCCAGCCAAGAAATTAGCGGCTATGGCTACACCTTC; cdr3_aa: CASQEISGYGYTF
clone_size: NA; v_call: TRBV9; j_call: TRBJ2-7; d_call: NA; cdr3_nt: TGTGCCAGCAGCGCCTCCTTGGTGACGTCTGCGGCCTACGAGCAGTACTTC; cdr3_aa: CASSASLVTSAAYEQYF
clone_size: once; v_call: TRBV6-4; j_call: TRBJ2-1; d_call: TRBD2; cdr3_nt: TGTGCCAGCAGAGGACTAGCCAATGAGCAGTTCTTC; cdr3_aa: CASRGLANEQFF
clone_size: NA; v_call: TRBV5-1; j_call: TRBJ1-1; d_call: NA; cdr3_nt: TGCGCCAGCAGCTTGGCTGGACAGCACACTGAAGCTTTCTTT; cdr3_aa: CASSLAGQHTEAFF
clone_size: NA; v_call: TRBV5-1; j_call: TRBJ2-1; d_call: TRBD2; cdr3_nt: TGCGCCAGCAGCTTCAACGTCCTAGCGGGAGGGGGCTACAATGAGCAGTTCTTC; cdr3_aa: CASSFNVLAGGGYNEQFF
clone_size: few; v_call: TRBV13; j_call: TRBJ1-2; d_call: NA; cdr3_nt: TGTGCCAGCAGCTTAACCGGGACGGCCTTCTCCTTC; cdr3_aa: CASSLTGTAFSF
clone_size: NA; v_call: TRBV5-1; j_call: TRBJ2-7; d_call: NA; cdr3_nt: TGCGCCAGCAGCTTGACTGGTCGGCAGGGAGTTTACGAGCAGTACTTC; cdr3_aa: CASSLTGRQGVYEQYF
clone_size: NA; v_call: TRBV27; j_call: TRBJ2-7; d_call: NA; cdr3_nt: TGTGCCAGCAGTCCGTTGTCCCGAGTCGCGAGCGACGAGCAGTACTTC; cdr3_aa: CASSPLSRVASDEQYF
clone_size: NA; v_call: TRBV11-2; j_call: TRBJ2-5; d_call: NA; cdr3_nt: TGTGCCAGCAGCTTAGAAAATCAAGTAGAGACCCAGTACTTC; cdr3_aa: CASSLENQVETQYF
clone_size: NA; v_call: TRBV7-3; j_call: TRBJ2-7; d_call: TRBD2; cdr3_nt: TGTGCCAGCAGCTTCACTAGCGGGAACTACGAGCAGTACTTC; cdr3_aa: CASSFTSGNYEQYF
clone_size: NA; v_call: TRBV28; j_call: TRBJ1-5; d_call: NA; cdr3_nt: TGTGCCAGCAGCCTAAGTATTAGCAATCAGCCCCAGCATTTT; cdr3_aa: CASSLSISNQPQHF
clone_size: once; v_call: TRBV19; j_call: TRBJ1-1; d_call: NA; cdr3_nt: TGTGCCAGTTTTGGGTGGGACATCCAGGATACTGAAGCTTTCTTT; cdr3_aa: CASFGWDIQDTEAFF
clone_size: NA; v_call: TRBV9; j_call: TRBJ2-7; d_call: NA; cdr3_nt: TGTGCCAGCAGCGTCGGTAGCCACCGCTACGAGCAGTACTTC; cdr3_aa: CASSVGSHRYEQYF
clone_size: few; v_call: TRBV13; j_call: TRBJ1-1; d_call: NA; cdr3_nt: TGTGCCAGCAGCTTAGGCTGGACTGAAGCTTTCTTT; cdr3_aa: CASSLGWTEAFF
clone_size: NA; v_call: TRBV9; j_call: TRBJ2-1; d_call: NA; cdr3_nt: TGTGCCAGCAGCGGAACGGGGGAGAGGCGCTATGAGCAGTTCTTC; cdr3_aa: CASSGTGERRYEQFF
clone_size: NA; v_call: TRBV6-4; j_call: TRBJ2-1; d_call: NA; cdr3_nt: TGTGCCAGCAGAAGAGGGTCGGGGAGCTCCTACAATGAGCAGTTCTTC; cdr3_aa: CASRRGSGSSYNEQFF
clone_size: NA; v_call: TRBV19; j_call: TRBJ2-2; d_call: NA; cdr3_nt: TGTGCCAGTACGAGACAGTTGGAGCTGTTTTTT; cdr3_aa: CASTRQLELFF
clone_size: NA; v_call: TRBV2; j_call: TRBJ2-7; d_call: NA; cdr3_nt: TGTGCCAGCCCAGGGACCGCAAATTACTACGAGCAGTACTTC; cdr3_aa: CASPGTANYYEQYF
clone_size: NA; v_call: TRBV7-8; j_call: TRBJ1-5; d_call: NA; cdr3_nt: TGTGCCAGCAGCTTACAGGGCCGTCAGCCCCAGCATTTT; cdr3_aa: CASSLQGRQPQHF
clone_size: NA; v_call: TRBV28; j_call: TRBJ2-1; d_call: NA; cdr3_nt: TGTGCCAGCAGTCCAAGTGATGACAATGAGCAGTTCTTC; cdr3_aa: CASSPSDDNEQFF
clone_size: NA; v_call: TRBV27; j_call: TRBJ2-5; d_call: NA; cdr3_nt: TGTGCCAGCAGTTTATCGAGGGGTGCAGAGACCCAGTACTTC; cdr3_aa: CASSLSRGAETQYF
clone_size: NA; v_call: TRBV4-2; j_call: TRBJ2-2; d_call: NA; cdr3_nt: TGTGCCAGCAGCCAAGGGTTAGTCCTACAGGGTCCCGGGGAGCTGTTTTTT; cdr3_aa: CASSQGLVLQGPGELFF
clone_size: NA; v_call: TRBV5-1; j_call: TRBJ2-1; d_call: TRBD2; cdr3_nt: TGCGCCAGCAGCTCCAGGGGACTAGCGGGAGGGTCCTACTCCTACAATGAGCAGTTCTTC; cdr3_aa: CASSSRGLAGGSYSYNEQFF
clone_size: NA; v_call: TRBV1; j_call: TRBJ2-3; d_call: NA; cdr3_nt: TGCACCAGCAGCCAACTAGAAGGGGATACGCAGTATTTT; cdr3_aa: CTSSQLEGDTQYF
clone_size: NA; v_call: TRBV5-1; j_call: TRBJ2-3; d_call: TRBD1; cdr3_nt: TGCGCCAGCAGCTTCCCTGGGACAGGTTCAGATACGCAGTATTTT; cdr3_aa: CASSFPGTGSDTQYF
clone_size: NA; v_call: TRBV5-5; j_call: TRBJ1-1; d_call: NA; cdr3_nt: TGTGCCAGCACCTTCGGAGGGAACACTGAAGCTTTCTTT; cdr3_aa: CASTFGGNTEAFF
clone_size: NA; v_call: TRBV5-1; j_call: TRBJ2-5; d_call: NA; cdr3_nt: TGCGCCAGCAGCTTGGCAGGGCAGGTTGGAGAGACCCAGTACTTC; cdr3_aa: CASSLAGQVGETQYF
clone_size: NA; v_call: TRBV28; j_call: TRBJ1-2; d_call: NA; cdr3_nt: TGTGCCAGCAGAACACTAAACTATGGCTACACCTTC; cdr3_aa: CASRTLNYGYTF
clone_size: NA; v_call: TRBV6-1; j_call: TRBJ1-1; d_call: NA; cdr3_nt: TGTGCCAGCAGTGAAGCCCACAGCTTTATGAACACTGAAGCTTTCTTT; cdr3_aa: CASSEAHSFMNTEAFF
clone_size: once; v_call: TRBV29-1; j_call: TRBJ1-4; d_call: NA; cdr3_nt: TGCAGCGCACGGGCGTGGGGGACTGACGGCGAAAAACTGTTTTTT; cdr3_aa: CSARAWGTDGEKLFF
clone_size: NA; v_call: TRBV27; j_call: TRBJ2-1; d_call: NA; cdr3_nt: TGTGCCAGCAGAAGTGGGAGTGAGCAGTTCTTC; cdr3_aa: CASRSGSEQFF
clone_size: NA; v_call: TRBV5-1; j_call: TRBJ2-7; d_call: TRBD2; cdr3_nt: TGCGCCAGCAGCTTAGGGACTAGCGGGAACCCCGAGCAGTACTTC; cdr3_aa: CASSLGTSGNPEQYF
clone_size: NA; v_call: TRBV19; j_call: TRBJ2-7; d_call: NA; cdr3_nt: TGTGCCAGTAGTGCCCTCGGGAACTACGAGCAGTACTTC; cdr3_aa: CASSALGNYEQYF
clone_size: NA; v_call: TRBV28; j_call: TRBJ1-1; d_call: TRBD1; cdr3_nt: TGTGCCAGCAGTAGGACAGGGGAAGGTTACGCTGAAGCTTTCTTT; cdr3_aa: CASSRTGEGYAEAFF
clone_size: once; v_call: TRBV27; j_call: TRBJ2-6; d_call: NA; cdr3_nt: TGTGCCAGCAGCCTCCTCCAGGGACAAAACTCTGGGGCCAACGTCCTGACTTTC; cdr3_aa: CASSLLQGQNSGANVLTF
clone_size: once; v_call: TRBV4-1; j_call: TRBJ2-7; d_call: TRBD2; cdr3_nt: TGCGCCAGCAGCCAAGTAGGGCGGGAGGGCTTCTACGAGCAGTACTTC; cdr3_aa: CASSQVGREGFYEQYF
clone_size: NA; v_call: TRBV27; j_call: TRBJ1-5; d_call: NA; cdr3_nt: TGTGCCAGCAACCTCGTGGGGGGGCCCCAGCATTTT; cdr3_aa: CASNLVGGPQHF
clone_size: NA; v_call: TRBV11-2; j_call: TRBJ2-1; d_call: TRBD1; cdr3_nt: TGTGCCAGCACCCCGGGACAGGAGTCCTACAATGAGCAGTTCTTC; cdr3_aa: CASTPGQESYNEQFF
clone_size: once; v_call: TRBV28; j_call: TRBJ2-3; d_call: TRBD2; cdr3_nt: TGTGCCAGCAGTTTTGTTGCGGGAGTGGGAGATACGCAGTATTTT; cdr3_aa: CASSFVAGVGDTQYF
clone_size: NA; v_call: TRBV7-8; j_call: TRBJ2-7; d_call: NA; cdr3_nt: TGTGCCAGCAGCCAGGGGGGTTGGGTGCGGCAAGCCTACGAGCAGTACTTC; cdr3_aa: CASSQGGWVRQAYEQYF
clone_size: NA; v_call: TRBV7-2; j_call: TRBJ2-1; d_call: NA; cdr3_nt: TGTGCCAGCAGCTTAGCGCCCTCCTACAATGAGCAGTTCTTC; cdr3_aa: CASSLAPSYNEQFF
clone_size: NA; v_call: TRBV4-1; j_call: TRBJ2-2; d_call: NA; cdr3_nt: TGCGCCAGCAGCCAAGGGCCTCACAGCTCGAACACCGGGGAGCTGTTTTTT; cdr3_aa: CASSQGPHSSNTGELFF
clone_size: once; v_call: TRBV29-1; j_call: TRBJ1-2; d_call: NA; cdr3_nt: TGCAGCACTTCAGGGGCCTATGGCTACACCTTC; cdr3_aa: CSTSGAYGYTF
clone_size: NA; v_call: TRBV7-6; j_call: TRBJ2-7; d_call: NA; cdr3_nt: TGTGCCAGCAGCGCTACGAGGGGTGGACAGCCCTCCTACGAGCAGTACTTC; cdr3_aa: CASSATRGGQPSYEQYF
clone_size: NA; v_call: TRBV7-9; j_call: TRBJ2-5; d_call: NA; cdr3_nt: TGTGCCAGCAGCCCCGTTCAGGGGGAGACCCAGTACTTC; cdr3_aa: CASSPVQGETQYF
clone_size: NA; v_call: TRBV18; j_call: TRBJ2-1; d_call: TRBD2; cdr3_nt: TGTGCCAGCTCACCACCGTGGACTAGCGCTGAGCAGTTCTTC; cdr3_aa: CASSPPWTSAEQFF
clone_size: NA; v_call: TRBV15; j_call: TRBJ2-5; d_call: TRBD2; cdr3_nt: TGTGCCACCCGACTAGCGGGAGGGCCCTGGGAGACCCAGTACTTC; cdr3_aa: CATRLAGGPWETQYF
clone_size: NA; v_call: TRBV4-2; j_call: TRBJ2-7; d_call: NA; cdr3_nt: TGTGCCAGCAGCCAAGATCTTTCAGTCTCCTACGAGCAGTACTTC; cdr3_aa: CASSQDLSVSYEQYF
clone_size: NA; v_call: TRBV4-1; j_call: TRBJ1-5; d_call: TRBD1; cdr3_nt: TGCGCCAGCAGCCAATTAAGGGGGCCTAATCAGCCCCAGCATTTT; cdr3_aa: CASSQLRGPNQPQHF
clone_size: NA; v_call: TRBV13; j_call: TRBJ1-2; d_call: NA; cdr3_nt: TGTGCCAGCAGCCCATCCCCCGGACAGAGGGGAGGCTACACCTTC; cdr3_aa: CASSPSPGQRGGYTF
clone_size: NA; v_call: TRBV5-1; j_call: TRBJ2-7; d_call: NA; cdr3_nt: TGCGCCAGCAGCACCCACGCAAGCGGCTCCTACGAGCAGTACTTC; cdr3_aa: CASSTHASGSYEQYF
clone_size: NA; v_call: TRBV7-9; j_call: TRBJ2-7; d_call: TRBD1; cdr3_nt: TGTGCCAGCACCCAGGGGGCCCATCCCTACGAGCAGTACTTC; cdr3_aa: CASTQGAHPYEQYF
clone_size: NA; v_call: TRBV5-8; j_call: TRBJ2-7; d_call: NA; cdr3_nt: TGTGCCAGCAGCCTCCACTACGAGCAGTACTTC; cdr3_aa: CASSLHYEQYF
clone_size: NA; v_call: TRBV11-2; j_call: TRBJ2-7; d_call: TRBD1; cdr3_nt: TGTGCCAGCAGCTCCCGAACCGGGACAGGGGGTCCCTACGAGCAGTACTTC; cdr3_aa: CASSSRTGTGGPYEQYF
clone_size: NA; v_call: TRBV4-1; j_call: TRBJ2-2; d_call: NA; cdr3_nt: TGCGCCAGCAGCCGCGGGTTGGGCACCGGGGAGCTGTTTTTT; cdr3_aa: CASSRGLGTGELFF
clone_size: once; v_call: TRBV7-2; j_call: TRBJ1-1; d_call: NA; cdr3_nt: TGTGCCAGCAGCCTAGATAGGGGGAGGAGCACTGAAGCTTTCTTT; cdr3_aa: CASSLDRGRSTEAFF